The 8 T cell receptor beta chains given below trace back to one sample, sequenced in a study of CD8 T cells in ankylosing spondylitis. MiXCR, run by TCRdb on the 5' RACE reads, gives a single entry per CDR3 protein. The data contain fewer than 200,000 distinct CDR3 sequences, 15% to 20% of them singletons. Sequencing was carried out using blood, either unsorted or a sorted T cell fraction (not recorded which). All receptors come from a male donor aged 10-29 years with ankylosing spondylitis or in good health (not recorded which).

This clonotype was picked up many times. The chain combines TRBV25-1 with TRBJ2-5; perhaps TRBD1 as D (6 bases). Trimming stripped 0 bases from V and 1 base from J, with 6 bases between. This CDR3 comprises 14 residues. Germline V gene lookup returns CDR1 MGHDK and CDR2 SYGVNS. CDR3 protein: CASSEYRGQETQYF. CDR3 coding DNA: TGTGCCAGCAGTGAATACAGGGGCCAAGAGACCCAGTACTTC. Complete variable domain (other parts from reference TRBV25-1 and TRBJ2-5): EADIYQTPRYLVIGTGKKITLECSQTMGHDKMYWYQQDPGMELHLIHYSYGVNSTEKGDLSSESTVSRIRTEHFPLTLESARPSHTSQYLCASSEYRGQETQYFGPGTRLLVL.

In its sample, this clonotype was seen many times. This rearrangement joins TRBV24-1 to TRBJ2-1, with TRBD1 as a possible D gene (7 bases). The length of the CDR3 is 15 residues. CDR1 KGHDR and CDR2 SFDVKD come from the germline V gene. Trimming left V 5 bases short and J 2 bases short, with 12 bases between. The CDR3, as DNA: TGTGCCACCAGTGGCGGGGACAGAACCTACAATGAGCAGTTCTTC. It specifies CATSGGDRTYNEQFF.

The table lists this clonotype with a few counts. Written as DNA, the CDR3 is TGCGCGAGCCACCAAGGGCCGAACTACGAGCAGTACTTC. Translation gives CASHQGPNYEQYF. This chain links TRBV5-1 with TRBJ2-7; D uncertain. Germline V lookup: CDR1 SGHRS, CDR2 YFSETQ. The CDR3 sequence is 13 residues long.

Many counts were recorded for this clonotype. This chain connects TRBV10-1 to TRBJ2-3, with 8 bases aligning to TRBD2. CDR1 and CDR2 (germline): WNHNN, SYGVQD (reference sequence). After removal of 4 bases from V and 2 bases from J, the junction contained 8 bases not matched to a gene. The CDR3 extends over 16 amino acids. CDR3 residues: CASSGAAGGVTDTQYF. In nucleotides, the CDR3 is TGCGCCAGCAGTGGGGCGGCGGGAGGAGTCACAGATACGCAGTATTTT.

There are a few counts of this clonotype. The chain recombines TRBV28 with TRBJ1-2; TRBD1 might be the D (6 bases). The length of the CDR3 is 14 residues. Trimming took off 7 bases at V and 5 bases at J, with 17 bases between the two ends. Germline V gene lookup returns CDR1 MDHEN and CDR2 SYDVKM. The CDR3 protein is CASKWGPRIYGYTF. In nucleotides, the CDR3 is TGTGCCAGCAAGTGGGGGCCCAGAATTTATGGCTACACCTTC.

This clonotype was counted many times. The chain is built from TRBV29-1 and TRBJ2-3; 12 bases fit TRBD2. CDR3 length: 16 residues. The junction had 5 bases not matched to a gene; V was cut back by 4 bases and J by 0 bases. Germline V gives CDR1 SQVTM, CDR2 ANQGSEA. As DNA, the CDR3 is TGCAGCGTTGGACTAGCGGGAGCGGGGAGCACAGATACGCAGTATTTT. Its protein is CSVGLAGAGSTDTQYF.

This clonotype has a count of ten or more. The V and J genes are TRBV20-1 and TRBJ2-1; 11 bases are a match to TRBD2. The germline CDR1 and CDR2 sequences are DFQATT and SNEGSKA (reference sequence). This CDR3 is 15 amino acids long. Trimming removed 6 bases from V and 8 bases from J; junction bases left unmatched: 12. The CDR3 DNA sequence: TGCAGTGCCCTCGATCGACTAGCGGGAATAGATGAGCAGTTCTTC. This translates into CSALDRLAGIDEQFF.

This clonotype was seen at least ten times. The chain has TRBV20-1 and TRBJ2-4; 7 bases are a match to TRBD2. Germline values: CDR1 DFQATT, CDR2 SNEGSKA (reference sequence). V dropped 5 bases and J dropped 6; count of bases not matched to a gene: 13. The CDR3 is 15 residues long. For the CDR3, the DNA is TGCAGTGCTCGCCAAGGGGCGGGAGAAGGAAACATTCAGTACTTC. Translating gives CSARQGAGEGNIQYF.